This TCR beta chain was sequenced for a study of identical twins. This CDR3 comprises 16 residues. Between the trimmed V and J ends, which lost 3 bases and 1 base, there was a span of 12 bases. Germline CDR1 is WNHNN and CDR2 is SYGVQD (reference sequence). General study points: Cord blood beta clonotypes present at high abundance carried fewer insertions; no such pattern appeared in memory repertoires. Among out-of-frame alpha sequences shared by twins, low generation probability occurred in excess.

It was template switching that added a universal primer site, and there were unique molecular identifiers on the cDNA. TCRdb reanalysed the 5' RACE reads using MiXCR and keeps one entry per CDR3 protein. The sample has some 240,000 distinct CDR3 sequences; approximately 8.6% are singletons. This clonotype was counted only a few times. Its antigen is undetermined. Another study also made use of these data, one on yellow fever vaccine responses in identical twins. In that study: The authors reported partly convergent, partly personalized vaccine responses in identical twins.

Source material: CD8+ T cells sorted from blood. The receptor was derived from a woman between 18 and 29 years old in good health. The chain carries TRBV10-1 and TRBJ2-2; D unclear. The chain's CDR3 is CASSESWVGNTGELFF. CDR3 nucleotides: TGCGCCAGCAGTGAATCTTGGGTGGGGAACACCGGGGAGCTGTTTTTT.